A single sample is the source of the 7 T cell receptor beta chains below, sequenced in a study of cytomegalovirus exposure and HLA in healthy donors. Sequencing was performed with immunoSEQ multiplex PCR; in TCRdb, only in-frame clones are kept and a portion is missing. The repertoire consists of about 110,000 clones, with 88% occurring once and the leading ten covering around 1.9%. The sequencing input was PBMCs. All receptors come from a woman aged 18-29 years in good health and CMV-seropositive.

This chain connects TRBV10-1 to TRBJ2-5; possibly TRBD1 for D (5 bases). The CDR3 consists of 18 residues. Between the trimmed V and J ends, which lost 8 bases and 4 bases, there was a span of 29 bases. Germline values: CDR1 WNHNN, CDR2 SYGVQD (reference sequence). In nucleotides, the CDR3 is TGCGCCAGCCCTCTCCCTCTACAGGCGCCTCTACCAAGAGAGACCCAGTACTTC. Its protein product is CASPLPLQAPLPRETQYF.

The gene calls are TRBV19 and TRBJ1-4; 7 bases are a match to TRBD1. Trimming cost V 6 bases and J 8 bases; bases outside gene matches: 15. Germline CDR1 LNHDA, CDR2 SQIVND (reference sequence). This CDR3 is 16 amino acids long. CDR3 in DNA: TGTGCCAGTAGGCCGGTGAGGGACAGCGCCCGGGAAAAACTGTTTTTT. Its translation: CASRPVRDSAREKLFF.

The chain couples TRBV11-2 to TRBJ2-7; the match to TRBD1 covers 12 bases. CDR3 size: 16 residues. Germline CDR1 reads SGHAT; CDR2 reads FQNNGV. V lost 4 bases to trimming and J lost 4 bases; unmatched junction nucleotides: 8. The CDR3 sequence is CASSSAGTGGRYEQYF. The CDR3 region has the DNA TGTGCCAGCAGCTCTGCCGGGACAGGGGGCAGGTACGAGCAGTACTTC. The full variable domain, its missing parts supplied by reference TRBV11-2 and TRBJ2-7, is EAGVAQSPRYKIIEKRQSVAFWCNPISGHATLYWYQQILGQGPKLLIQFQNNGVVDDSQLPKDRFSAERLKGVDSTLKIQPAKLEDSAVYLCASSSAGTGGRYEQYFGPGTRLTVT.

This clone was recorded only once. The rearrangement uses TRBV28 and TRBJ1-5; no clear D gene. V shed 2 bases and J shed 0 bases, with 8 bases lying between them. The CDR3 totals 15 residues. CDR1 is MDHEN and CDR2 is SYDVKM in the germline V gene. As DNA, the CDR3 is TGTGCCAGCAGTTTAGGTAGAGCTAGCAATCAGCCCCAGCATTTT. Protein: CASSLGRASNQPQHF.

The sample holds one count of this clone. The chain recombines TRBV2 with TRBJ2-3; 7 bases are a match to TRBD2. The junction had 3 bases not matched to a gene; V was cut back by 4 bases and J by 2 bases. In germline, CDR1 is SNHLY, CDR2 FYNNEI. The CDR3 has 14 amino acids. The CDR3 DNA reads TGTGCCAGCAGTGTGGGGACTACCACAGATACGCAGTATTTT. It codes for CASSVGTTTDTQYF.

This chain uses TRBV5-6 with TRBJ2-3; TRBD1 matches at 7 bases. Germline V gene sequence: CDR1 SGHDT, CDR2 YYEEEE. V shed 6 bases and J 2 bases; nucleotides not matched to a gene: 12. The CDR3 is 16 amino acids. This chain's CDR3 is CASTFVTGADTDTQYF. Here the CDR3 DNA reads TGTGCCAGCACCTTTGTCACAGGGGCAGACACAGATACGCAGTATTTT.

CDR3 sequence reads: CASRGTGGHLLFF. The CDR3 bases are TGTGCCAGCAGGGGGACAGGGGGCCATCTTCTGTTTTTT. The V call is TRBV28, the J call TRBJ1-4; 12 bases map to TRBD1. The ends lost 6 bases at V and 14 bases at J; junction bases unmatched: 7. Germline lookup yields CDR1 MDHEN and CDR2 SYDVKM. The CDR3 runs 13 residues.